Listed here is a single TCR beta chain. Its antigen is not known. The PCR ran on 60 Vbeta and 13 Jbeta primers. The protocol was immunoSEQ multiplex PCR, while the TCRdb copy is restricted to in-frame clones and leaves out a portion. The sample includes 150,000 to 200,000 clones, roughly 80% of them seen just once. This record comes from a study of cytomegalovirus exposure and HLA in healthy donors. About the study: Earlier, 150 million to 200 million T cells were analyzed, and some 120 million unique TCR beta sequences were found among them. The study's findings and limits: Sequence variants that were highly shared formed a cluster that was likely a sequencing artifact. The authors later found HLA-associated TCR beta chains more clonally expanded than equally common others.

V shed 0 bases and J 6 bases; nucleotides not matched to a gene: 4. CDR1 is SGDLS and CDR2 is YYNGEE in the germline V gene. There are 14 residues in the CDR3. This TCR was recovered from a woman between 35 and 50 years old in good health and CMV-seropositive. The chain links TRBV9 to TRBJ2-3, with 7 bases matching TRBD2. Sequences were obtained from PBMCs. For the CDR3, the DNA is TGTGCCAGCAGCGTAGGGGAGGGAGTCGATACGCAGTATTTT. It yields the protein CASSVGEGVDTQYF.